Below are 20 T cell receptor beta chains sequenced from a single sample in a study of cytomegalovirus exposure and HLA in healthy donors. PCR involved 60 Vbeta and 13 Jbeta primers. Using immunoSEQ multiplex PCR, the repertoire was profiled, and TCRdb retains in-frame clones only, with some absent. The sample carries some 77,000 clones, over 70% recorded once. The sequencing sample was made of PBMCs. These receptors all come from a woman aged 40 to 55 in good health and CMV-seronegative.

This clone has just a few counts. The CDR3 DNA follows: TGTGCCAGCAGTGACGAAGCGGGAGTAGGCACCGGGGAGCTGTTTTTT. This gives the protein CASSDEAGVGTGELFF. The rearrangement uses TRBV6-4 and TRBJ2-2; 8 nucleotides match TRBD2. The CDR3 covers 16 residues. J lost 4 bases, V lost 2 bases, and 6 bases had no gene match. Per germline, CDR1 MRHNA and CDR2 SNTAGT.

This clone appeared a few times. This chain uses TRBV11-2 with TRBJ2-1; no definite D call. The V and J ends lost 3 bases and 5 bases respectively, with 14 bases between them. This CDR3 region has 15 residues. Germline CDR1 reads SGHAT; CDR2 reads FQNNGV. This CDR3 reads CASSLRSSANNEQFF. CDR3 coding DNA: TGTGCCAGCAGCTTGAGAAGTTCCGCCAACAATGAGCAGTTCTTC. Looking up the rest from reference TRBV11-2 and TRBJ2-1 gives the full variable domain: EAGVAQSPRYKIIEKRQSVAFWCNPISGHATLYWYQQILGQGPKLLIQFQNNGVVDDSQLPKDRFSAERLKGVDSTLKIQPAKLEDSAVYLCASSLRSSANNEQFFGPGTRLTVL.

This chain connects TRBV5-4 to TRBJ2-6, with 11 bases lining up with TRBD1. V gave up 4 bases and J gave up 8 bases; unmatched junction bases: 5. The CDR3 contains 15 residues. CDR1 SGHNT and CDR2 YYREEE come from the germline V gene (reference sequence). The DNA for the CDR3 is TGTGCCAGCAGCGTCCGGGACAGGGGGTCCAACGTCCTGACTTTC. Translation: CASSVRDRGSNVLTF.

The J gene is TRBJ2-7, the V gene TRBV14; TRBD1 might be the D (5 bases). CDR3 length: 11 amino acids. Germline V CDR1 and CDR2: SGHDN, FVKESK. V lost 3 bases, J lost 6 bases, and 6 bases lay in between. CDR3 in DNA: TGTGCCAGCAGCCAGGGGCGCGAGCAGTACTTC. Protein product: CASSQGREQYF.

This clone has just a few counts. The V call is TRBV7-2, the J call TRBJ1-2; D is unclear. The CDR3 has 14 residues. The V gene lost 0 bases and the J gene lost 8 bases, with 13 bases spanning the gap. Germline-derived CDR1 and CDR2 are SGHTA and FQGNSA. The CDR3 spells CASSLASKSRGYTF. The CDR3 nucleotides read TGTGCCAGCAGCTTAGCTAGTAAGAGTCGGGGCTACACCTTC. The full variable domain, in which reference TRBV7-2 and TRBJ1-2 provide the parts outside the CDR3, is GAGVSQSPSNKVTEKGKDVELRCDPISGHTALYWYRQSLGQGLEFLIYFQGNSAPDKSGLPSDRFSAERTGGSVSTLTIQRTQQEDSAVYLCASSLASKSRGYTFGSGTRLTVV.

The chain links TRBV11-1 to TRBJ1-5; possibly TRBD1 for D (6 bases). From germline, CDR1 is SGHAT and CDR2 FQDESV (reference sequence). V was shortened by 5 bases and J by 5 bases, with 10 bases between the two germline ends. CDR3 length: 13 amino acids. The CDR3 region is CASSLGQYQPQHF. CDR3 nucleotides: TGTGCCAGCAGCCTCGGACAGTATCAGCCCCAGCATTTT.

This clone was seen a handful of times. This chain uses TRBV7-8 with TRBJ2-1, with D uncertain. CDR1 SGHVS and CDR2 FQNEAQ come from the germline V gene. The CDR3 contains 14 residues. V lost 4 bases to trimming and J lost 8 bases, with 15 bases between them. CDR3 nucleotide sequence: TGTGCCAGCAGCTCCTCCGACTTGATGGATGAGCAGTTCTTC. Translated, it gives CASSSSDLMDEQFF.

This clone was picked up one time. V usage is TRBV27 and J usage is TRBJ2-5, with 10 positions matching TRBD1. The end of the DNA aligns better with TRBJ2-7, so the J call may be wrong. This CDR3 has 15 residues. The germline gives CDR1 MNHEY, CDR2 SMNVEV (reference sequence). CDR3 region: CASSLRDRGVYEQYF. CDR3 bases: TGTGCCAGCAGTTTGAGGGACAGGGGAGTCTACGAGCAGTACTTC.

The CDR3, as DNA: TGCGCCAGCAGCGCGAACCCCCGCGGAGCGGGGATGACAGATACGCAGTATTTT. It specifies CASSANPRGAGMTDTQYF. The chain carries TRBV5-1 and TRBJ2-3, with 7 bases matching TRBD2. The germline gives CDR1 SGHRS, CDR2 YFSETQ. The CDR3 covers 18 residues. V shed 4 bases and J 3 bases; nucleotides not matched to a gene: 17.

The chain recombines TRBV10-1 with TRBJ2-3; TRBD2 agrees at 10 bases. CDR3 length: 15 amino acids. V lost 4 bases to trimming and J lost 4 bases; unmatched junction nucleotides: 5. Per germline, CDR1 WNHNN and CDR2 SYGVQD (reference sequence). DNA of the CDR3: TGCGCCAGCAGTGGTCTAGCGGGGGTGTCAGATACGCAGTATTTT. Its protein is CASSGLAGVSDTQYF.

The rearrangement joins TRBV5-1 to TRBJ1-4, with 7 bases lining up with TRBD1. Per the germline V gene, CDR1 is SGHRS and CDR2 is YFSETQ. The length of the CDR3 is 18 residues. Trimming took 2 bases from V and 0 from J; bases not matched to a gene: 10. The CDR3 nucleotides read TGCGCCAGCAGCTTTCGAGACAGGGCCCTTGCAACTAATGAAAAACTGTTTTTT. This sequence encodes CASSFRDRALATNEKLFF.

V usage is TRBV4-1 and J usage is TRBJ1-1; D possibly corresponds to TRBD1 (5 bases). CDR3 length equals 13 residues. Germline lookup yields CDR1 MGHRA and CDR2 YSYEKL. V dropped 4 bases and J dropped 11 bases, with 17 bases sitting between them. The CDR3 nucleotides read TGCGCCAGCAGCCTAGATCAGGGTTTTAAGGCTTTCTTT. This translates into CASSLDQGFKAFF.

The rearrangement links TRBV27 to TRBJ1-5; 8 bases match TRBD1. J gave up 5 bases and V 5 bases, and 8 bases lay outside the gene matches. The CDR3 extends over 15 amino acids. Germline V gives CDR1 MNHEY, CDR2 SMNVEV (reference sequence). DNA for the CDR3: TGTGCCAGCAGTGCTACAGGGGGTCTCGATCAGCCCCAGCATTTT. The encoded protein is CASSATGGLDQPQHF.

This clone was counted a few times. This rearrangement joins TRBV2 to TRBJ1-1; D perhaps matches TRBD1 (6 bases). Per germline, CDR1 SNHLY and CDR2 FYNNEI. Trimming took 6 bases from V and 0 from J, leaving 11 bases between them. CDR3 length: 14 amino acids. This chain's CDR3 is CASSPTGMNTEAFF. Written as DNA, the CDR3 is TGTGCCAGCAGCCCGACAGGAATGAACACTGAAGCTTTCTTT.

This clone was seen once. The rearrangement links TRBV19 to TRBJ2-5; 10 bases are a match to TRBD1. This CDR3 is 13 amino acids long. Germline CDR1 and CDR2: LNHDA and SQIVND (reference sequence). The ends lost 6 bases at V and 5 bases at J; junction bases unmatched: 3. CDR3 coding DNA: TGTGCCAGTAGCCGGGACAGGGGCGAGACCCAGTACTTC. Encoded protein: CASSRDRGETQYF.

The gene calls are TRBV2 and TRBJ2-7; TRBD1 matches 8 bases. J was trimmed by 0 bases and V by 9 bases; bases with no gene match: 4. CDR3 length: 13 amino acids. Germline V gives CDR1 SNHLY, CDR2 FYNNEI. The CDR3 loop reads CASRTGNSYEQYF. CDR3 coding DNA: TGTGCCAGTAGGACAGGGAACTCCTACGAGCAGTACTTC.

The chain recombines TRBV2 with TRBJ2-7; D may be TRBD1 (6 bases). This CDR3 contains 11 residues. V gave up 8 bases and J gave up 3 bases, with 8 bases separating them. Germline CDR1 SNHLY, CDR2 FYNNEI. The CDR3 here is CASRGHYEQYF. The CDR3 coding sequence is TGTGCCAGCCGGGGACACTACGAGCAGTACTTC.

This rearrangement joins TRBV30 to TRBJ2-7; 11 bases are a match to TRBD1. V trimming: 4 bases; J trimming: 2 bases; junction bases outside the gene matches: 4. CDR1 and CDR2 (germline): GTSNPN, SVGIG (reference sequence). The CDR3 consists of 14 residues. The CDR3 sequence is CAWNLGQGAYEQYF. The CDR3 DNA sequence: TGTGCCTGGAACTTGGGACAGGGGGCCTACGAGCAGTACTTC.

CDR3 sequence (DNA): TGTGCCAGCAGCTTGAGGGGGACAAGATACACCTTC. This codes for CASSLRGTRYTF. The genes are TRBV5-6 and TRBJ1-2; a weak D match, TRBD1 (6 bases). V was trimmed by 1 base and J by 11 bases, leaving 12 bases between them. This CDR3 spans 12 amino acids. Per the germline V gene, CDR1 is SGHDT and CDR2 is YYEEEE.

V and J are TRBV2 and TRBJ2-1; 10 bases are a match to TRBD2. J gave up 5 bases and V 5 bases, and 6 bases lay outside the gene matches. The CDR3 has 15 amino acids. From germline, CDR1 is SNHLY and CDR2 FYNNEI. DNA for the CDR3: TGTGCCAGCAGTACACTAGCGGGGACCAACAATGAGCAGTTCTTC. As protein: CASSTLAGTNNEQFF.